The source of this T cell receptor beta chain is a study of early T cells in non-severe SARS-CoV-2 infection. At the level of the study: It was bulk RNA from unsorted whole blood that was sequenced, and the chains were unpaired.

Unique molecular identifier tags were affixed to discrete cDNA molecules. One entry per CDR3 protein, called by TCRdb with MiXCR from the 5' RACE reads. The table has about 36,000 distinct CDR3 sequences, approximately 4.1% seen once. The CDR3 is made up of 18 amino acids. The V gene lost 0 bases and the J gene lost 1 base, with 17 bases spanning the gap. In germline, CDR1 is LGHNA, CDR2 YNFKEQ. The sequenced sample was whole blood. The chain carries TRBV4-2 and TRBJ2-3, with D possibly matching TRBD2 (5 bases). The source is an adult who was a healthcare worker with PCR-confirmed SARS-CoV-2 infection or an uninfected control (not recorded which). CDR3 region: CASSQEGGLLFGTDTQYF. In DNA, the CDR3 is TGTGCCAGCAGCCAAGAAGGTGGACTCCTCTTTGGCACAGATACGCAGTATTTT.